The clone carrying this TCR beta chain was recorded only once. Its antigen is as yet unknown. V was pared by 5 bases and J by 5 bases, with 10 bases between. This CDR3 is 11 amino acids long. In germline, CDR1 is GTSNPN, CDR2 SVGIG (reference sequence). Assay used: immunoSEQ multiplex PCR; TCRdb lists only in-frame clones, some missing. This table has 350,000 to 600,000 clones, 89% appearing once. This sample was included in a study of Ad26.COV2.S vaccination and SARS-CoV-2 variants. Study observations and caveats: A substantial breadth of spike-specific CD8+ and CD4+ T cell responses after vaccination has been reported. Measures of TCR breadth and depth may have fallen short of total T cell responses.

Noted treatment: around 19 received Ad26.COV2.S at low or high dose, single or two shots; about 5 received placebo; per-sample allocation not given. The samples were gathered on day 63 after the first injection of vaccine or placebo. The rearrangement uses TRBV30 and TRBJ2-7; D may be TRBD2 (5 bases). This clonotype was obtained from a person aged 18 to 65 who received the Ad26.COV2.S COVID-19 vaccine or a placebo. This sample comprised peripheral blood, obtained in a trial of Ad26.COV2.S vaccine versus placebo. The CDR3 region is CAWGEGDEQYF. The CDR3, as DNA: TGTGCCTGGGGTGAGGGCGACGAGCAGTACTTC.